The 7 T cell receptor beta chains below all came from one sample that was sequenced in a study of shared clonotypes between healthy human individuals. The method was immunoSEQ multiplex PCR; TCRdb's version includes in-frame clones alone and lacks a portion of them. The sample includes some 1,400,000 clones, 96% of them seen just once. Sequencing used naive CD4+ T cells sorted from blood. Subset given: CD45RA+ positively selected. These receptors were collected from a man under 40 in good health.

This chain joins TRBV6-5 and TRBJ2-2; the D gene is possibly TRBD2 (6 bases). This CDR3 region has 14 residues. Trimming removed 6 bases at V and 4 bases at J, with 12 bases between. Germline lookup yields CDR1 MNHEY and CDR2 SVGAGI. CDR3 sequence (DNA): TGTGCCAGCAGAAAATTGGGAGGCACCGGGGAGCTGTTTTTT. It codes for CASRKLGGTGELFF.

J is TRBJ2-3 and V is TRBV18; 7 nucleotides agree with TRBD1. V lost 3 bases and J lost 4; bases outside the gene matches: 7. Germline CDR1 is KGHSH and CDR2 is LQKENI. The CDR3 sequence is 15 residues long. This chain's CDR3 is CASSPATGLPDTQYF. DNA for the CDR3: TGTGCCAGCTCACCGGCGACAGGGCTTCCAGATACGCAGTATTTT.

This chain links TRBV6-1 with TRBJ2-1; 7 nucleotides line up with TRBD1. Trimming at V came to 4 bases and at J to 6 bases, leaving 12 bases not matched to a gene. The germline gives CDR1 MNHNS, CDR2 SASEGT. The CDR3 is 16 residues long. The CDR3 nucleotides read TGTGCCAGCAGTGGCTCGCGGACAGGCGACGGCAATGAGCAGTTCTTC. This sequence encodes CASSGSRTGDGNEQFF.

This clone was seen a single time. CDR3 residues: CASSLLGPSGRRLARYF. The CDR3 coding sequence is TGTGCCAGCAGCTTGTTAGGTCCGTCGGGCCGGCGGTTGGCGAGGTACTTC. The V call is TRBV5-6, the J call TRBJ2-7; no firm D call. This CDR3 region has 17 residues. V shed 1 base and J shed 12 bases, with 29 bases lying between them. Germline V CDR1 and CDR2: SGHDT, YYEEEE.

The chain combines TRBV9 with TRBJ2-3, with TRBD2 identical over 10 bases. V gave up 0 bases and J gave up 1 base; unmatched junction bases: 11. The CDR3 is 19 amino acids. CDR1 is SGDLS and CDR2 is YYNGEE in the germline V gene. The CDR3 bases are TGTGCCAGCAGCGTAGATAGGCTAGCGGGAGCGGGTGGCACAGATACGCAGTATTTT. As protein: CASSVDRLAGAGGTDTQYF.

V gene TRBV5-4 combines with J gene TRBJ2-2; D gene ambiguous. Between the trimmed V and J ends, which lost 0 bases and 0 bases, there was a span of 6 bases. The CDR3 sequence is 15 residues long. The V gene's germline CDR1 is SGHNT and CDR2 YYREEE (reference sequence). CDR3 nucleotide sequence: TGTGCCAGCAGCTTGGGCCCCACGAACACCGGGGAGCTGTTTTTT. Amino acids: CASSLGPTNTGELFF.

A word on this clone: Other DNA sequences of this sample code for an identical CDR3. The chain carries TRBV9 and TRBJ2-1; 7 bases match TRBD2. This CDR3 is 14 amino acids long. From germline, CDR1 is SGDLS and CDR2 YYNGEE. J gave up 7 bases and V 0 bases, and 4 bases lay outside the gene matches. CDR3 nucleotide sequence: TGTGCCAGCAGCGTAGGTGGTAGCGGGAATGAGCAGTTCTTC. Its translation: CASSVGGSGNEQFF.